This T cell receptor (beta chain) comes out of a study of T-cell memory formation after mild COVID-19. Turning to the study itself: Most TCR clusters belonged to a single donor.

General observations from the study: Pre-infection memory showed some responding clones, and this suggested that cross-reactive memory joined. A balance of CD4 and CD8 characterized clones contracting day 15 to 85, whereas later expanders leaned CD4+.

TCRdb re-derived calls from the 5' RACE reads in MiXCR, one entry per CDR3 protein. Of 450,000 or so distinct CDR3 sequences listed, more than 20% were seen once; the top ten hold approximately 12%. This clonotype was detected a few times. As yet, its antigen is unknown. The CDR3 length is 15 residues. The ends lost 5 bases at V and 4 bases at J; junction bases unmatched: 9. Germline V gene lookup returns CDR1 GTSNPN and CDR2 SVGIG (reference sequence). This TCR derives from an adult woman who had mild COVID-19 (a few samples of this study predate the infection). Cell type and time point are not known. The genes are TRBV30 and TRBJ2-2; 8 nucleotides agree with TRBD1. Sequences were obtained from PBMCs or a T cell subset sorted from them (not recorded which). In DNA form, the CDR3 reads TGTGCCTGGCAACCCGGGACAGGTTCCACCGGGGAGCTGTTTTTT. Its translation is CAWQPGTGSTGELFF.